This T cell receptor beta chain was sequenced during a study of spatial heterogeneity in lung cancer. Every TCR cDNA molecule carried a tag that served as a unique molecular identifier. TCRdb called the 5' RACE reads again in MiXCR, with one record for every CDR3 protein. The sample holds more than 5,000 distinct CDR3 sequences; 3% to 4% are singletons and the top ten take 20% to 30%. About this clonotype: The target antigen is unknown.

General study points: Counts of expanded intratumoral alpha and beta TCRs tracked tumor mutation counts.

Time point given: sample taken at primary tumor resection. Patients with untreated early-stage non-small cell lung cancer, numbering 72, were the donors. The sequenced material consisted of unsorted whole RNA from tumor, nontumor lung or frozen PBMC. The CDR3 extends over 15 amino acids. V lost 5 bases to trimming and J lost 12 bases; unmatched junction nucleotides: 16. Germline V gene data show CDR1 as MDHEN and CDR2 as SYDVKM. This chain links TRBV28 with TRBJ2-1, with TRBD2 matching 7 bases. Source: lung tumor tissue, taken at surgery. The origin of this receptor is a female donor with early-stage non-small cell lung cancer. CDR3 DNA sequence: TGTGCCAGCAGTCCCTCTCCCGGGGGAGGGCCCGTGCAGTTCTTC. Residues: CASSPSPGGGPVQFF.